Presented here are 8 T cell receptor beta chains from one specimen sequenced in a study of blood T cell repertoires in COVID-19. Clones were sequenced by immunoSEQ multiplex PCR, and TCRdb holds only the in-frame ones, with some missing. The table has over 120,000 clones, around 88% seen once. The sample taken for sequencing was peripheral blood. The receptors derive from a man aged 60 to 75 with active or convalescent COVID-19.

CDR3 in amino acids: CASSVGQSGGNIQYF. The CDR3 DNA reads TGTGCCAGCAGCGTAGGTCAATCCGGGGGAAACATTCAGTACTTC. The V call is TRBV9, the J call TRBJ2-4; tentatively, D is TRBD2 (6 bases). V was shortened by 0 bases and J by 6 bases, with 13 bases between the two germline ends. Germline CDR1 SGDLS, CDR2 YYNGEE. CDR3 length: 15 residues.

The V and J genes are TRBV28 and TRBJ1-5; 10 bases map to TRBD1. V shed 6 bases and J 6 bases; nucleotides not matched to a gene: 11. Germline values: CDR1 MDHEN, CDR2 SYDVKM. The CDR3 is made up of 16 amino acids. The CDR3 DNA follows: TGTGCCAGCAGGGGACGGGGACAGGGGTTCGGTCAGCCCCAGCATTTT. Its protein is CASRGRGQGFGQPQHF.

This chain connects TRBV6-6 to TRBJ2-1; tentatively, D is TRBD2 (6 bases). Germline V gene sequence: CDR1 MNHNY, CDR2 SVGAGI (reference sequence). The CDR3 spans 13 residues. The V and J ends lost 7 bases and 6 bases respectively, with 13 bases between them. The CDR3 region is CASKRGGGNEQFF. CDR3 sequence (DNA): TGTGCCAGCAAACGGGGAGGCGGCAATGAGCAGTTCTTC.

The chain couples TRBV6-5 to TRBJ1-5, with D unresolved. The CDR3 consists of 13 residues. Germline V gene data show CDR1 as MNHEY and CDR2 as SVGAGI. V was pared by 11 bases and J by 3 bases, with 14 bases between. CDR3 coding DNA: TGTGCCGGAAGGTCGGCGGACAATCAGCCCCAGCATTTT. Encoded protein: CAGRSADNQPQHF.

The chain combines TRBV7-6 with TRBJ1-1, with D possibly TRBD1 on 5 matching bases. V was trimmed by 4 bases and J by 0 bases, leaving 6 bases between them. The CDR3 spans 13 residues. The germline V gene encodes CDR1 SGHVS and CDR2 FNYEAQ. CDR3: CASSSGMNTEAFF. The CDR3 DNA follows: TGTGCCAGCAGCTCAGGGATGAACACTGAAGCTTTCTTT.

V is TRBV28 and J is TRBJ1-2; D is undetermined. Germline assignment: CDR1 MDHEN and CDR2 SYDVKM. V lost 1 base, J lost 2 bases, and 11 bases lay in between. The CDR3 is 15 amino acids. CDR3: CASSLFVTNNYGYTF. Written as DNA, the CDR3 is TGTGCCAGCAGTTTATTCGTGACAAACAACTATGGCTACACCTTC.

The chain has TRBV11-3 and TRBJ2-7; TRBD1 aligns across 8 bases. V was pared by 5 bases and J by 3 bases, with 3 bases of the junction left unmatched. The CDR3 has 13 amino acids. Germline V gene lookup returns CDR1 SGHNT and CDR2 YENEEA. The CDR3 DNA sequence: TGTGCCAGCAGCCGGGGACAGGACTACGAGCAGTACTTC. As protein: CASSRGQDYEQYF.

This clone was seen once. The chain couples TRBV24-1 to TRBJ2-7; 8 bases line up with TRBD2. The germline V gene encodes CDR1 KGHDR and CDR2 SFDVKD. There are 13 residues in the CDR3. The ends lost 9 bases at V and 1 base at J; junction bases unmatched: 4. CDR3 coding DNA: TGTGCCACCGCAGCGGGGGATTCCTACGAGCAGTACTTC. Encoded protein: CATAAGDSYEQYF.